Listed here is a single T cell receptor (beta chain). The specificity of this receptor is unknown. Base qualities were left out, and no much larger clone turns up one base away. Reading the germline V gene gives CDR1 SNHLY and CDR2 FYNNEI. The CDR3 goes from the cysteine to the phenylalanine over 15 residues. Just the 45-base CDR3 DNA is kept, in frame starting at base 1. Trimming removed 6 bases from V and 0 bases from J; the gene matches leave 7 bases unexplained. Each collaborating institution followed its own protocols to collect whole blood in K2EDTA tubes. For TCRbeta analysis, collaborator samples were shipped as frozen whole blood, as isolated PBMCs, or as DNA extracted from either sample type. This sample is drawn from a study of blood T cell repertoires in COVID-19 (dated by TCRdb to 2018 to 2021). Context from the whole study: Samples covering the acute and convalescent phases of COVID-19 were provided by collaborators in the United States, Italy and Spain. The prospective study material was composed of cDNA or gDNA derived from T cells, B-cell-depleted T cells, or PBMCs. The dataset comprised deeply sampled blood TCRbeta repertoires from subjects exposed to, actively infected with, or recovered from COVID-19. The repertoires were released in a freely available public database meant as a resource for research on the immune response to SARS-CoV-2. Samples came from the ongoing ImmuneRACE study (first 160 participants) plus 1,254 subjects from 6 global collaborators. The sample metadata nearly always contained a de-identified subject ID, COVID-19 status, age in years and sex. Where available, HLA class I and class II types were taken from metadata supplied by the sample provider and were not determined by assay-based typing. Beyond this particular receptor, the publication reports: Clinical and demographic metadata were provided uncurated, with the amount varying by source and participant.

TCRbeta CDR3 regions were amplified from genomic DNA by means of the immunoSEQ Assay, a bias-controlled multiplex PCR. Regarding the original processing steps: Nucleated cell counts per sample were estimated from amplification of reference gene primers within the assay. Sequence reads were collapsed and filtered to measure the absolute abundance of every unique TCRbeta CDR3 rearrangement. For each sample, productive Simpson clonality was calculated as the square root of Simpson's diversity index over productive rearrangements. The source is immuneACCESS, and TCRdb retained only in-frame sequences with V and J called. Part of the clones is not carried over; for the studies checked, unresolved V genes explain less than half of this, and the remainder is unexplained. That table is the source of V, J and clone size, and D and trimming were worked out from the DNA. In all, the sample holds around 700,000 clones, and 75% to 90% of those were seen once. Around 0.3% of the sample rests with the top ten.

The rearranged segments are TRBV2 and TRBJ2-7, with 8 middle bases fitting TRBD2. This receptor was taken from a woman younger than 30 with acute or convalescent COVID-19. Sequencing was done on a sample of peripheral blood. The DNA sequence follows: TGTGCCAGCAGCACCGAGCGGGGGAGCTCCTACGAGCAGTACTTC. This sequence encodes CASSTERGSSYEQYF.